The 24 T cell receptor beta chains below come from one sample, sequenced in a study of cytomegalovirus exposure and HLA in healthy donors. 13 Jbeta primers and 60 Vbeta primers were used for the PCR. TCRdb's table, derived via immunoSEQ multiplex PCR, lists solely in-frame clones and lacks some. The sample contains under 130,000 clones, approximately 72% of which appear only once. The sequencing input was PBMCs. The receptors derive from a man aged 30-40 years in good health and CMV-seronegative.

This clone has a single count. The gene calls are TRBV18 and TRBJ1-5, with TRBD1 matching over 10 bases. Germline CDR1 reads KGHSH; CDR2 reads LQKENI. The ends lost 1 base at V and 8 bases at J; junction bases unmatched: 11. The CDR3 extends over 17 amino acids. In DNA form, the CDR3 reads TGTGCCAGCTCACCACTGGCCCCAGACAGGGGGCACAAGCCCCAGCATTTT. It is translated as CASSPLAPDRGHKPQHF.

The chain is built from TRBV30 and TRBJ2-7, with D uncertain. Trimming removed 5 bases at V and 0 bases at J, with 8 bases between. Germline-derived CDR1 and CDR2 are GTSNPN and SVGIG (reference sequence). CDR3 size: 12 residues. The CDR3: CAWEVGSYEQYF. The CDR3 bases are TGTGCCTGGGAGGTCGGCTCCTACGAGCAGTACTTC.

This clone was seen once. The V gene is TRBV12-5, the J gene TRBJ2-2; TRBD2 agrees at 11 bases. Per the germline V gene, CDR1 is LGHNT and CDR2 is FRNRAP. J gave up 1 base and V 4 bases, and 17 bases lay outside the gene matches. The CDR3 has 21 residues. This CDR3 reads CASGSHAGLAEGYWNTGELFF. CDR3 coding DNA: TGTGCTAGTGGTTCCCACGCGGGACTAGCGGAGGGATACTGGAACACCGGGGAGCTGTTTTTT.

The chain combines TRBV2 with TRBJ1-6; the match to TRBD1 covers 11 bases. The CDR3 is made up of 14 amino acids. Germline CDR1 reads SNHLY; CDR2 reads FYNNEI. V gave up 7 bases and J gave up 9 bases; unmatched junction bases: 5. DNA of the CDR3: TGTGCCAGCAACGAGGACAGGGGGCCTTCACCCCTCCACTTT. Translating it yields CASNEDRGPSPLHF.

The V gene is TRBV5-4, the J gene TRBJ1-1; 7 nucleotides align to TRBD1. Germline CDR1 is SGHNT and CDR2 is YYREEE (reference sequence). CDR3 size: 17 residues. The junction had 15 bases not matched to a gene; V was cut back by 7 bases and J by 0 bases. This CDR3 reads CASGLQGPLMMNTEAFF. CDR3 nucleotides: TGTGCCAGCGGGTTACAGGGGCCACTCATGATGAACACTGAAGCTTTCTTT.

The V call is TRBV27, the J call TRBJ1-6; TRBD1 might be the D (5 bases). The V gene lost 6 bases and the J gene lost 4 bases, with 16 bases spanning the gap. Germline CDR1 is MNHEY and CDR2 is SMNVEV (reference sequence). This CDR3 comprises 16 residues. The CDR3 loop is CASSLPGPTYNSPLHF. The CDR3 DNA reads as TGTGCCAGCAGCCTTCCAGGGCCAACATATAATTCACCCCTCCACTTT.

The chain is built from TRBV7-2 and TRBJ2-5; D remains unclear. With the DNA end fitting TRBJ2-7 better, the J assignment may be wrong. The CDR3 extends over 11 amino acids. Germline V gene data show CDR1 as SGHTA and CDR2 as FQGNSA. CDR3 in amino acids: CASSLGNEQYF. DNA for the CDR3: TGTGCCAGCAGCTTAGGTAACGAGCAGTACTTC.

This chain joins TRBV2 and TRBJ2-7; D not certain. Germline V lookup: CDR1 SNHLY, CDR2 FYNNEI. CDR3 length equals 14 residues. Trimming removed 1 base at V and 0 bases at J, with 7 bases between. CDR3 sequence reads: CASSEDDTSYEQYF. CDR3 DNA sequence: TGTGCCAGCAGTGAAGACGACACCTCCTACGAGCAGTACTTC.

The chain recombines TRBV21-1 with TRBJ1-5; the D call TRBD1 from the table was never checked on the DNA. TRBV21-1 is termed a pseudogene. This CDR3 comprises 14 residues. The CDR3 DNA sequence: TGTGCCAGCAGTCTACAGGGAGAGCCTCAGCCCCAGCATTTT. The encoded protein is CASSLQGEPQPQHF.

V and J are TRBV6-5 and TRBJ1-2, with 7 positions matching TRBD1. The CDR3 runs to 14 residues. Per germline, CDR1 MNHEY and CDR2 SVGAGI. Trimming at V came to 5 bases and at J to 5 bases, leaving 8 bases not matched to a gene. Here the CDR3 reads CASSLRDSTYGYTF. The CDR3 DNA is TGTGCCAGCAGTCTCCGGGACAGCACTTATGGCTACACCTTC.

The chain joins TRBV29-1 to TRBJ2-3; unclear D gene. CDR1 and CDR2 from the germline V gene are SQVTM and ANQGSEA. This CDR3 is built from 16 residues. V lost 6 bases and J lost 4, with 23 bases in between. The CDR3 bases are TGCAGCGTCGCCGAGCGAGGCCCCACCAGCGCAGATACGCAGTATTTT. Translation: CSVAERGPTSADTQYF.

The J gene is TRBJ1-4, the V gene TRBV5-4, with 7 bases identical to TRBD1. The V gene end was trimmed by 4 bases and the J gene end by 5 bases; junction bases not matched to a gene: 5. The CDR3 totals 14 residues. Germline V gives CDR1 SGHNT, CDR2 YYREEE (reference sequence). The CDR3 DNA reads TGTGCCAGCAGCACGGACAGGAGAAATGAAAAACTGTTTTTT. This translates into CASSTDRRNEKLFF.

This chain joins TRBV9 and TRBJ2-5, with D perhaps TRBD1 (5 bases). The ends were cut back, 2 bases at V and 1 base at J, with 15 bases in the middle. Germline CDR1 reads SGDLS; CDR2 reads YYNGEE. The CDR3 is 16 residues long. The chain's CDR3 is CASSVSPAGPQETQYF. The CDR3 DNA follows: TGTGCCAGCAGCGTTAGCCCGGCAGGGCCCCAAGAGACCCAGTACTTC.

The chain joins TRBV10-2 to TRBJ2-3; 7 bases agree with TRBD2. J lost 4 bases, V lost 4 bases, and 8 bases had no gene match. Germline V gene data show CDR1 as WSHSY and CDR2 as SAAADI. CDR3 length: 15 residues. CDR3 sequence (DNA): TGCGCCAGCAGTGCTAGCGGAGGAGGATCAGATACGCAGTATTTT. Encoded protein: CASSASGGGSDTQYF.

The rearrangement joins TRBV4-1 to TRBJ2-7; 7 bases match TRBD1. The CDR3 spans 17 residues. Germline trimming cut 0 bases from V and 2 bases from J; bases unmatched to any gene: 10. Germline-derived CDR1 and CDR2 are MGHRA and YSYEKL. The CDR3 nucleotides read TGCGCCAGCAGCCAAGATGGACAGGCGCCCAAAACCTACGAGCAGTACTTC. This encodes CASSQDGQAPKTYEQYF.

The rearrangement joins TRBV7-2 to TRBJ2-1; 9 bases match TRBD2. The germline gives CDR1 SGHTA, CDR2 FQGNSA. The ends lost 4 bases at V and 1 base at J; junction bases unmatched: 8. This CDR3 region has 17 residues. The CDR3 region is CASSSRGGGVSYNEQFF. In DNA form, the CDR3 reads TGTGCCAGCAGCTCCCGAGGCGGGGGGGTATCCTACAATGAGCAGTTCTTC.

The V gene is TRBV5-1, the J gene TRBJ1-4; weak D call: TRBD1 (5 bases). This CDR3 region has 12 residues. V lost 0 bases to trimming and J lost 10 bases, with 7 bases between them. Germline V gene data show CDR1 as SGHRS and CDR2 as YFSETQ. The CDR3 sequence: CASSLAGGKLFF. CDR3 DNA sequence: TGCGCCAGCAGCTTGGCCGGGGGAAAACTGTTTTTT.

This chain joins TRBV9 and TRBJ1-1; a possible D gene is TRBD1 (6 bases). Germline-derived CDR1 and CDR2 are SGDLS and YYNGEE. The CDR3 length is 15 residues. V lost 4 bases and J lost 7, with 20 bases in between. CDR3 in DNA: TGTGCCAGCAGCACCGTAGGGGGGGTAAAAATTGAAGCTTTCTTT. Amino acid sequence: CASSTVGGVKIEAFF.

The chain joins TRBV18 to TRBJ1-2, with TRBD1 matching 9 bases. Trimming at V came to 6 bases and at J to 2 bases, leaving 4 bases not matched to a gene. Germline V gene data show CDR1 as KGHSH and CDR2 as LQKENI. This CDR3 spans 14 amino acids. The CDR3 DNA is TGTGCCAGCTCCGGCGGGACAGGGAACTATGGCTACACCTTC. Protein sequence: CASSGGTGNYGYTF.

The chain's CDR3 is CASSEISGGATDTQYF. The CDR3 DNA is TGTGCCAGTAGTGAAATTAGCGGGGGGGCAACAGATACGCAGTATTTT. The V gene is TRBV19, the J gene TRBJ2-3, with 11 bases lining up with TRBD2. The ends lost 5 bases at V and 3 bases at J; junction bases unmatched: 7. This CDR3 contains 16 residues. Germline loops: CDR1 LNHDA, CDR2 SQIVND (reference sequence).

V gene TRBV7-9 combines with J gene TRBJ2-1; 11 nucleotides match TRBD1. Looked up from germline, CDR1 is SEHNR and CDR2 is FQNEAQ (reference sequence). V shed 6 bases and J 5 bases; nucleotides not matched to a gene: 3. The CDR3 length is 14 residues. The CDR3 protein is CASRRGQGDNEQFF. CDR3 in DNA: TGTGCCAGCAGACGGGGACAGGGGGACAATGAGCAGTTCTTC.

The V and J genes are TRBV19 and TRBJ1-4; no clear D gene. Germline V gene sequence: CDR1 LNHDA, CDR2 SQIVND (reference sequence). CDR3 size: 14 residues. V lost 3 bases and J 0 bases, leaving 5 bases between the germline ends. CDR3 sequence reads: CASSISATNEKLFF. Written as DNA, the CDR3 is TGTGCCAGTAGTATTTCTGCAACTAATGAAAAACTGTTTTTT. Together with reference TRBV19 and TRBJ1-4, the CDR3 gives the full variable domain: DGGITQSPKYLFRKEGQNVTLSCEQNLNHDAMYWYRQDPGQGLRLIYYSQIVNDFQKGDIAEGYSVSREKKESFPLTVTSAQKNPTAFYLCASSISATNEKLFFGSGTQLSVL.

This clone turned up a few times. V and J are TRBV27 and TRBJ2-6; no firm D call. CDR3 length equals 15 residues. Germline V gene data show CDR1 as MNHEY and CDR2 as SMNVEV (reference sequence). V lost 0 bases to trimming and J lost 3 bases, with 6 bases between them. DNA of the CDR3: TGTGCCAGCAGTTTATCGCCGAGTGGGGCCAACGTCCTGACTTTC. Its protein product is CASSLSPSGANVLTF.

V and J are TRBV5-6 and TRBJ2-1; D gene unclear. The CDR3 is 13 residues long. Germline CDR1 is SGHDT and CDR2 is YYEEEE. Trimming took off 2 bases at V and 10 bases at J, with 13 bases between the two ends. In nucleotides, the CDR3 is TGTGCCAGCAGCTTCTTCGACTCTGCCGAGCAGTTCTTC. This gives the protein CASSFFDSAEQFF.